The 3 T cell receptor beta chains listed next were all sequenced from one sample in a study of shared clonotypes between healthy human individuals. The method was immunoSEQ multiplex PCR; TCRdb's version includes in-frame clones alone and lacks a portion of them. The sample carries more than 2 million clones, 95% recorded once. The sample comprised naive CD4+ T cells sorted from blood. Subset meaning: CD45RA+ positively selected. The receptor source for this set is a young man in good health.

The chain uses TRBV30 and TRBJ1-4; D possibly corresponds to TRBD1 (5 bases). The CDR3 covers 15 residues. CDR1 and CDR2 from the germline V gene are GTSNPN and SVGIG (reference sequence). The CDR3 DNA reads as TGTGCGTTCCGACTACGGGGGGGAGGAAATGAAAAACTGTTTTTT. Protein product: CAFRLRGGGNEKLFF. The whole variable domain, filled in from reference TRBV30 and TRBJ1-4, reads SQTIHQWPATLVQPVGSPLSLECTVEGTSNPNLYWYRQAAGRGLQLLFYSVGIGQISSEVPQNLSASRPQDRQFILSSKKLLLSDSGFYLCAFRLRGGGNEKLFFGSGTQLSVL.

The chain is built from TRBV5-1 and TRBJ2-6; TRBD1 agrees at 8 bases. This CDR3 contains 17 residues. The trim removed 1 base at V and 0 bases at J, leaving 3 bases unmatched. Germline CDR1 SGHRS, CDR2 YFSETQ. CDR3 nucleotide sequence: TGCGCCAGCAGCTTGTTTGACAGGGGCTCTGGGGCCAACGTCCTGACTTTC. Translated, it gives CASSLFDRGSGANVLTF.

The chain employs TRBV6-5 and TRBJ1-6; D not certain. CDR3 length: 14 residues. Germline V gives CDR1 MNHEY, CDR2 SVGAGI. V dropped 10 bases and J dropped 0 bases, with 10 bases sitting between them. DNA of the CDR3: TGTGCCACTAAAGTGGGCTCCTATAATTCACCCCTCCACTTT. It specifies CATKVGSYNSPLHF.